Shown below are 9 T cell receptor beta chains from a single sample sequenced in a study of spatial heterogeneity in lung cancer. TCRdb used MiXCR to reprocess the 5' RACE reads, holding one entry per CDR3 protein. There are some 6,900 distinct CDR3 sequences in the sample; about 4% occur only once, and over 20% lies in the top ten. Time point specified: sample taken at primary tumor resection. In each case, whole RNA from tumor, nontumor lung or frozen PBMC was sequenced unsorted. Sequencing was performed on normal lung tissue next to the tumor, taken at surgery. These receptors were taken from a female donor with early-stage non-small cell lung cancer.

This clonotype was seen many times. Being off target in a library aimed at alpha chains, this beta chain has a size of little meaning. V is TRBV5-1 and J is TRBJ2-7, with D possibly TRBD1 on 5 matching bases. Germline V lookup: CDR1 SGHRS, CDR2 YFSETQ. V dropped 0 bases and J dropped 7 bases, with 11 bases sitting between them. The CDR3 loop spans 13 amino acids. CDR3 DNA: TGCGCCAGCAGCTTGGGGACCGCAGGGGAGCAGTACTTC. Translating gives CASSLGTAGEQYF.

This clonotype is termed medium-sized (0.01 to 0.1%). This beta chain is an unintended read in a library built for alpha chains; its size means little. The J gene is TRBJ2-7, the V gene TRBV12-5; D gene unclear. CDR3 length equals 12 residues. Germline lookup yields CDR1 LGHNT and CDR2 FRNRAP. Trimming took off 8 bases at V and 5 bases at J, with 13 bases between the two ends. The DNA of the CDR3 is TGTGCTAGTAGGGCGTTCCCCCACGAGCAGTACTTC. Its translation: CASRAFPHEQYF.

This clonotype was counted ten times or more. The library was designed around alpha chains, so this beta chain is a stray read whose abundance carries little weight. V usage is TRBV4-2 and J usage is TRBJ2-7, with a tentative D call TRBD1 (6 bases). The V gene's germline CDR1 is LGHNA and CDR2 YNFKEQ. This CDR3 contains 14 residues. V gave up 0 bases and J gave up 7 bases, with 13 bases separating them. CDR3 nucleotide sequence: TGTGCCAGCAGCCAAGATCTGCAGGGGCGGGAGCAGTACTTC. Translation: CASSQDLQGREQYF.

This clonotype was seen at least ten times. This beta chain is an off-target read within a library intended for alpha chains, so its frequency means little. The gene calls are TRBV5-4 and TRBJ2-3; 10 nucleotides align to TRBD2. Losses at the gene ends were 1 base for V and 1 base for J; bases not matched to a gene: 3. The CDR3 contains 16 residues. Germline CDR1 is SGHNT and CDR2 is YYREEE (reference sequence). This chain's CDR3 is CASSLYLAGGTDTQYF. The CDR3 nucleotides read TGTGCCAGCAGCTTGTATCTAGCGGGGGGCACAGATACGCAGTATTTT.

By proportion, this clonotype is large (0.1 to 1%). The library was designed around alpha chains, so this beta chain is a stray read whose abundance carries little weight. This chain links TRBV27 with TRBJ2-5; 9 bases fit TRBD2. The CDR3 sequence is 16 residues long. Germline CDR1 and CDR2: MNHEY and SMNVEV (reference sequence). With V trimmed by 7 bases and J by 3 bases, 12 bases remained unmatched. CDR3 bases: TGTGCCAGCAACCCCTCCGGGCTAGCGGGGAAAGAGACCCAGTACTTC. Translating gives CASNPSGLAGKETQYF.

By its share, this clonotype is medium-sized. A library made for alpha chains picked up this beta chain off target, so its size means little. This chain uses TRBV4-1 with TRBJ1-2; D is uncertain. With 0 bases removed from V and 1 base from J, the gap between germline ends came to 3 bases. The CDR3 length is 13 residues. In germline, CDR1 is MGHRA, CDR2 YSYEKL. CDR3 DNA: TGCGCCAGCAGCCAAGATGGTAACTATGGCTACACCTTC. It is translated as CASSQDGNYGYTF.

This clonotype showed up many times. This beta chain is off target for a library built for alpha chains, so its abundance means little. The V and J genes are TRBV6-6 and TRBJ2-3; maybe TRBD1 (6 bases). The CDR3 spans 14 residues. Trimming took off 6 bases at V and 2 bases at J, with 12 bases between the two ends. Germline lookup yields CDR1 MNHNY and CDR2 SVGAGI (reference sequence). The CDR3 nucleotides read TGTGCCAGCAGGGGGACATTCAACACAGATACGCAGTATTTT. This sequence encodes CASRGTFNTDTQYF.

In this sample, this clonotype turned up many times. The library was prepared for alpha chains; this beta chain is a stray read, so its frequency means little. The rearrangement joins TRBV28 to TRBJ2-1, with D perhaps matching TRBD1 (6 bases). Trimming took off 1 base at V and 4 bases at J, with 8 bases between the two ends. This CDR3 contains 14 residues. Germline loops: CDR1 MDHEN, CDR2 SYDVKM. The CDR3 sequence: CASSLSDSYNEQFF. The CDR3 nucleotides are TGTGCCAGCAGTTTATCGGACAGTTACAATGAGCAGTTCTTC.

This clonotype has only a few counts. Being off target in a library aimed at alpha chains, this beta chain has a size of little meaning. The chain links TRBV6-5 to TRBJ1-6; the D gene is possibly TRBD1 (5 bases). The germline V gene encodes CDR1 MNHEY and CDR2 SVGAGI. V was shortened by 5 bases and J by 10 bases, with 12 bases between the two germline ends. The CDR3 extends over 13 amino acids. Here the CDR3 reads CASSTNGDSPLHF. The CDR3 bases are TGTGCCAGCAGTACGAACGGGGACTCACCCCTCCACTTT.